The present entry profiles one T cell receptor (beta chain) with its context. The sample originates from a study of blood T cell repertoires in COVID-19. Overall study context: There were acute and convalescent COVID-19 samples, and they came from the United States, Italy and Spain.

Ages ranged from about 18 to 89 years, with residence in 20 to 30 US areas. Cohorts were determined from participant-reported clinical history. V lost 3 bases to trimming and J lost 7 bases, with 10 bases between them. Germline V gene sequence: CDR1 DFQATT, CDR2 SNEGSKA (reference sequence). The CDR3 has 12 amino acids. TCRdb keeps only in-frame clones here, not all; method: immunoSEQ multiplex PCR. The table lists 400,000 or so clones, 80% to 90% of them singletons. The chain has TRBV20-1 and TRBJ2-1; a possible D gene is TRBD2 (6 bases). The sequence came from a man aged 40-49 years in a cohort exposed to, infected with or recovered from COVID-19 (not recorded which). Sequenced sample: PBMCs or T cells enriched from blood (not recorded which). CDR3 coding DNA: TGCAGTGCTAGTCCGGAGGGTAATGAGCAGTTCTTC. It translates to CSASPEGNEQFF.